This T cell receptor (beta chain) was documented in a study of shared T cell receptors in the human thymus. Profiled with immunoSEQ multiplex PCR; TCRdb holds only in-frame clones, not every one. The table includes hundreds of thousands of clones, 95% detected once. This CDR3 has 18 residues. Germline V gene data show CDR1 as SEHNR and CDR2 as FQNEAQ (reference sequence). V trimming: 5 bases; J trimming: 0 bases; junction bases outside the gene matches: 13. The clonotype originates from a human donor. Source material: thymocytes. This chain connects TRBV7-9 to TRBJ1-5, with 7 nucleotides matching TRBD1. CDR3 loop: CASSPIRDRFYSNQPQHF. As DNA, the CDR3 is TGTGCCAGCAGCCCGATCCGGGACAGATTTTATAGCAATCAGCCCCAGCATTTT.